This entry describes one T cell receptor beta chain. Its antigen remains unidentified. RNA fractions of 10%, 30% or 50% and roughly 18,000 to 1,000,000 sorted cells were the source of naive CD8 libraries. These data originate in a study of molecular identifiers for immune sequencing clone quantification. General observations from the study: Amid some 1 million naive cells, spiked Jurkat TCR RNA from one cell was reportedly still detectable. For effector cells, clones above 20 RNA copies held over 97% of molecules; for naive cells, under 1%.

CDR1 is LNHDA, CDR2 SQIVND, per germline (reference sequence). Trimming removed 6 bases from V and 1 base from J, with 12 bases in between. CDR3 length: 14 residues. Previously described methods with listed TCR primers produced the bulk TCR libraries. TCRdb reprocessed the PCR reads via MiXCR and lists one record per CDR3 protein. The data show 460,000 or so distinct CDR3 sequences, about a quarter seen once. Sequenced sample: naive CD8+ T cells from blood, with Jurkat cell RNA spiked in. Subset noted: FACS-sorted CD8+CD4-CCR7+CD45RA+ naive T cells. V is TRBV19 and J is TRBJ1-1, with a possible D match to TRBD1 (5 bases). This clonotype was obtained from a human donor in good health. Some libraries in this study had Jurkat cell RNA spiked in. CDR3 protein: CASRGVDRNTEAFF. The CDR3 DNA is TGTGCCAGTAGGGGGGTCGACAGGAACACTGAAGCTTTCTTT. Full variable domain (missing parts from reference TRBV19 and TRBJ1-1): DGGITQSPKYLFRKEGQNVTLSCEQNLNHDAMYWYRQDPGQGLRLIYYSQIVNDFQKGDIAEGYSVSREKKESFPLTVTSAQKNPTAFYLCASRGVDRNTEAFFGQGTRLTVV.